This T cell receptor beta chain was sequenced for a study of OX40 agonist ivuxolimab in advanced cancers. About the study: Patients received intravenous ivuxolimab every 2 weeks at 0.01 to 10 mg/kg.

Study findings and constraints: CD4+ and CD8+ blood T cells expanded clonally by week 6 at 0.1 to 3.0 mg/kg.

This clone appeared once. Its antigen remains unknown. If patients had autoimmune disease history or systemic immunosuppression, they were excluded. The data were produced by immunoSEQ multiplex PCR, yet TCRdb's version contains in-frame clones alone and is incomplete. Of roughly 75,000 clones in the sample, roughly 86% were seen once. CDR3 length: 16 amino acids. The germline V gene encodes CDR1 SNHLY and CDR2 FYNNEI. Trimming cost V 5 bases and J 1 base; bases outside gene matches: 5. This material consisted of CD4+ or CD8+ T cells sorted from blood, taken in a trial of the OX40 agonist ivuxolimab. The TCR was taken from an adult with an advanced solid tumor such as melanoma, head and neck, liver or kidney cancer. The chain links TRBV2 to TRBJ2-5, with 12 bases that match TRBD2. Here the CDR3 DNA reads TGTGCCAGCAGTCACAGGACTAGCGGGATCCAAGAGACCCAGTACTTC. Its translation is CASSHRTSGIQETQYF.